This T cell receptor (beta chain) was sequenced for a study of PD-L1 blockade in urothelial cancer. Sequenced by immunoSEQ multiplex PCR; TCRdb stores in-frame clones only, minus some. The sample carries 45,000 or so clones, about 88% recorded once. Time point here: pretreatment peripheral blood. Trimming took 5 bases from V and 7 from J, leaving 17 bases between them. Looked up from germline, CDR1 is SGHTA and CDR2 is FQGTGA. This CDR3 has 14 residues. The genes are TRBV7-3 and TRBJ1-1; D is possibly TRBD1 (5 bases). This specimen was PBMCs, taken around atezolizumab (anti-PD-L1) treatment. This clonotype originated in a donor aged 40 or over with urothelial cancer. CDR3 nucleotide sequence: TGTGCCAGCAGCCGCCGGGCAGGGTTTGGTGAAGCTTTCTTT. Protein product: CASSRRAGFGEAFF. Full variable domain (outside the CDR3, taken from reference TRBV7-3 and TRBJ1-1): GAGVSQTPSNKVTEKGKYVELRCDPISGHTALYWYRQSLGQGPEFLIYFQGTGAADDSGLPNDRFFAVRPEGSVSTLKIQRTERGDSAVYLCASSRRAGFGEAFFGQGTRLTVV.